The sequence of this T cell receptor (beta chain) was determined in a study of blood T cell repertoires in COVID-19. Study-wide background: Sample material is recorded as cDNA or gDNA derived from T cells, B-cell-depleted T cells, or PBMCs.

Per the study methods: Using reference gene primer amplification, nucleated cell counts were estimated. Profiled with immunoSEQ multiplex PCR; TCRdb holds only in-frame clones, not every one. D and trimming come from the DNA, and the V and J calls and clone size come from that table. Of under 250,000 clones in the sample, less than 85% are singletons; the top ten hold around 2%. Donors of Cohort 3 who recovered were those that had two negative PCRs, clearance, or symptom resolution. Germline lookup yields CDR1 MNHNS and CDR2 SASEGT. This CDR3 region has 12 residues. V was pared by 0 bases and J by 8 bases, with 7 bases between.

The sample comprised PBMCs or T cells enriched from blood (not recorded which). The V and J genes are TRBV6-1 and TRBJ2-5; D is undetermined. The receptor was isolated from a man aged 55 to 70 who had recovered from COVID-19. The CDR3 coding sequence is TGTGCCAGCAGTGAAGCACCTAACACCCAGTACTTC. This codes for CASSEAPNTQYF.